This TCR beta chain was profiled in a study of blood T cell repertoires in COVID-19. The V gene's germline CDR1 is SEHNR and CDR2 FQNEAQ (reference sequence). This CDR3 is built from 15 residues. V lost 6 bases to trimming and J lost 0 bases, with 14 bases between them. Assay used: immunoSEQ multiplex PCR; TCRdb lists only in-frame clones, some missing. This repertoire shows 130,000 to 150,000 clones, 80% to 90% found once; its top ten account for around an eighth. This clonotype originated in a man aged 18 to 35 with COVID-19, enrolled during active disease. V gene TRBV7-9 combines with J gene TRBJ2-5, with a possible D match to TRBD2 (5 bases). What was sequenced was peripheral blood. Here the CDR3 DNA reads TGTGCCAGCAGAAAAGACTATACGTACCAAGAGACCCAGTACTTC. Protein product: CASRKDYTYQETQYF.